The T cell receptor beta chain under discussion was sequenced for a study of blood T cells in healthy people across ages. V was cut by 3 bases and J by 2 bases, with 13 bases left in between. CDR3 length: 15 amino acids. Germline CDR1 is SNHLY and CDR2 is FYNNEI. No fewer than 6 micrograms of total RNA were isolated from every sample. Study-level results: There were more naive CD4+ cells and higher diversity in long-lived donors than in aged donors.

This clonotype was seen a handful of times. Antigen unknown. Primers used in a second PCR of about 7 to 12 cycles were a sample-barcoded 5' primer and a J-beta primer mix. Each CDR3 protein is one row after TCRdb ran MiXCR on the 5' RACE reads. This table holds 980,000 or so distinct CDR3 sequences, roughly 48% found once. The receptor comes from a young man in good health. The V call is TRBV2, the J call TRBJ1-2, with no clear D. The source material was blood. In nucleotides, the CDR3 is TGTGCCAGCAGTGATCCGGGGTCTCCAAACTATGGCTACACCTTC. Amino acid sequence: CASSDPGSPNYGYTF. Full variable domain (outside the CDR3, taken from reference TRBV2 and TRBJ1-2): EPEVTQTPSHQVTQMGQEVILRCVPISNHLYFYWYRQILGQKVEFLVSFYNNEISEKSEIFDDQFSVERPDGSNFTLKIRSTKLEDSAMYFCASSDPGSPNYGYTFGSGTRLTVV.